This T cell receptor beta chain was captured in a study of T cell repertoires in cytomegalovirus infection. For the study at large: Both a matching HLA type and CMV infection were indicated by public TCR beta signatures.

Study-level points and caveats: Dominating the ex vivo response were HLA-C-restricted CMV-specific TCR beta clonotypes.

TCRdb re-called the reads with MiXCR, one entry per CDR3 protein. The table records around 900,000 distinct CDR3 sequences, roughly 31% of them present only once. This clonotype was seen once. Its antigen is as yet unknown. The sequencing here drew on cultured CD8+ T cells from PBMCs, taken from culture after CMV antigen stimulation. This sequence was found in a human donor in good health (CMV status not recorded). Some clones in this sample may be carry-over from other donors' samples.

The CDR3 is CASSGAGSLSQGYTF. The CDR3 bases are TGTGCCAGCAGTGGGGCGGGGTCCCTATCCCAAGGCTACACCTTC. The chain employs TRBV2 and TRBJ1-2; no definite D call. The CDR3 sequence is 15 residues long. Germline CDR1 SNHLY, CDR2 FYNNEI. V lost 4 bases and J lost 8, with 20 bases in between.